The clone carrying this TCR beta chain was found many times. What it recognizes is unknown. At one boundary the junction diverges from the germline segment, which might be a read error. The data originate from a study of T cells in Graves' hyperthyroidism and ophthalmopathy. Germline V gene lookup returns CDR1 SGHRS and CDR2 YFSETQ. This CDR3 has 12 amino acids. Study-wide points: A 13 V-J signature model discriminated ophthalmopathy versus stable hyperthyroidism. Blood also carried most thyroid clonotypes expanded above 0.001.

RNA transcripts gave rise to amplified TCR beta CDR3 regions. The study used the HTBI primer set for a first-round RT-PCR of the TCR CDR3. TCRdb reprocessed the multiplex PCR reads via MiXCR and lists one record per CDR3 protein. In the table there are a few hundred thousand distinct CDR3 sequences, 18% of which are singletons. The sequenced material came from blood. The clonotype originates from a young man with Graves' ophthalmopathy. The J gene is TRBJ2-1, the V gene TRBV5-1, with D tentatively TRBD1 or TRBD2 (6 bases each). The DNA of the CDR3 is TGTGCCAGCAGCTTAGGGGGGAATGAGCAGTTCTTC. Amino acids: CASSLGGNEQFF. The whole variable domain, filled in from reference TRBV5-1 and TRBJ2-1, reads KAGVTQTPRYLIKTRGQQVTLSCSPISGHRSVSWYQQTPGQGLQFLFEYFSETQRNKGNFPGRFSGRQFSNSRSEMNVSTLELGDSALYLCASSLGGNEQFFGPGTRLTVL.